The clone carrying this T cell receptor beta chain was picked up one time. Healthy bone marrow donors made up the donors. Vbeta (60) and Jbeta (13) primers were used in the PCR. The method was immunoSEQ multiplex PCR; TCRdb's version includes in-frame clones alone and lacks a portion of them. The repertoire has about 110,000 clones, nearly 70% of them found once; the top ten carry 5.4%. Germline CDR1 reads GTSNPN; CDR2 reads SVGIG (reference sequence). J lost 8 bases, V lost 1 base, and 2 bases had no gene match. CDR3 size: 12 residues. The data derive from a study of cytomegalovirus exposure and HLA in healthy donors.

What was sequenced was PBMCs. The sequence was collected from a woman in her 70s in good health and CMV-seropositive. The chain couples TRBV30 to TRBJ2-4, with 7 nucleotides matching TRBD2. CDR3: CAWSGGGDIQYF. In DNA form, the CDR3 reads TGTGCCTGGAGTGGGGGAGGGGACATTCAGTACTTC.